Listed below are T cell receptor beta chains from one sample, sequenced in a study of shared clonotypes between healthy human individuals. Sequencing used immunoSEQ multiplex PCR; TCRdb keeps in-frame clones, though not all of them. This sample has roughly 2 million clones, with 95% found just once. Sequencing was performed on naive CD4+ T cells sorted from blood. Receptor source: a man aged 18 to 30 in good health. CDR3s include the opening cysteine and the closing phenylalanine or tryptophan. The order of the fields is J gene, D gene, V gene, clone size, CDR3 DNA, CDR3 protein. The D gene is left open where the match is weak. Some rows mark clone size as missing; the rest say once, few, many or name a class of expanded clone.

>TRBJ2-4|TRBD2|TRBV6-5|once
TGTGCCAGCAGTTACGGTAGCGGGAGGGCCGAAATTCAGTACTTC
CASSYGSGRAEIQYF
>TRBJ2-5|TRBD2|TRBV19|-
TGTGCCAGTAGGATATCGGGACTAGCGGGAGGGAGCCAGTACTTC
CASRISGLAGGSQYF
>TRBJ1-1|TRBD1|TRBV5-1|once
TGCGCCAGCAGCTTGGAGACAGGGTATGAAGAAGCTTTCTTT
CASSLETGYEEAFF
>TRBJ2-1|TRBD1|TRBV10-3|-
TGTGCCATCAGTGAGAGGACAGGGTCCTACAATGAGCAGTTCTTC
CAISERTGSYNEQFF
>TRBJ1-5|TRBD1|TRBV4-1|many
TGCGCCAGCAGCCAGGAACAGGGGAACAATCAGCCCCAGCATTTT
CASSQEQGNNQPQHF
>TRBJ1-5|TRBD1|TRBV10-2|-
TGCGCCAGCAGTTGGGACAGGTGGAATCAGCCCCAGCATTTT
CASSWDRWNQPQHF
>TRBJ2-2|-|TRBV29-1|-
TGCAGTTCCTCGACCGGGACAACGAACACCGGGGAGCTGTTTTTT
CSSSTGTTNTGELFF
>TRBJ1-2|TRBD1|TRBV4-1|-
TGCGCCAGCAGCCAGGGACAGATTGCGGGCTATGGCTACACCTTC
CASSQGQIAGYGYTF
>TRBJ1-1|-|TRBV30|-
TGTGCCTGGAGTCTAAGTTTCGGGACTGAAGCTTTCTTT
CAWSLSFGTEAFF
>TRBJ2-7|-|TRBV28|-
TGTGCCAGCAAACGCAGGTCCGTCGAGCAGTACTTC
CASKRRSVEQYF
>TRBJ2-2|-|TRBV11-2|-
TGTGCCAGCAGCTTTACCAACACCGGGGAGCTGTTTTTT
CASSFTNTGELFF
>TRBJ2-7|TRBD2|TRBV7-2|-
TGTGCCAGCAGCTTAGTGCGGGGACTAGCGGGTCACGAGCAGTACTTC
CASSLVRGLAGHEQYF
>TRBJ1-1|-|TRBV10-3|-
TGTGCCATCTCAGGGGACCTGAGGACCACTGAAGCTTTCTTT
CAISGDLRTTEAFF
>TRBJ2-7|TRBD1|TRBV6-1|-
TGTGCCAGCAGTAACAGGGGTTCCTACGAGCAGTACTTC
CASSNRGSYEQYF
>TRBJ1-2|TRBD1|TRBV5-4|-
TGTGCCAGCAGCTTACAGGGGCGGGAGGGCTACACCTTC
CASSLQGREGYTF
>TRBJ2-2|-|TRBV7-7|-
TGTGCTAGCAGCTTAGTAGGCGCACCGAACACCGGGGAGCTGTTTTTT
CASSLVGAPNTGELFF
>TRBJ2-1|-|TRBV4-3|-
TGCGCCAGCAGCCAAGATGTGGGGGTTAGCTCCTACAATGAGCAGTTCTTC
CASSQDVGVSSYNEQFF
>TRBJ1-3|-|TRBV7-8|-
TGTGCCAGCAGCCTGAGGGACGCCGGCTCTGGAAACACCATATATTTT
CASSLRDAGSGNTIYF
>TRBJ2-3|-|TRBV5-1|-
TGCGCCAGCAGCAATGGCGGAGCGGAAGATACGCAGTATTTT
CASSNGGAEDTQYF
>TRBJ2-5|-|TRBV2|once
TGTGCCAGCGTGGGGAAAGGAGAGACCCAGTACTTC
CASVGKGETQYF
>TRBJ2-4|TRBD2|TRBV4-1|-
TGCGCCAGCAGCCAAGGCTGGACTAGCGGGAGTTACATTCAGTACTTC
CASSQGWTSGSYIQYF
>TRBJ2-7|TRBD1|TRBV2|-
TGTGCCAGCATGAGGACAGGGATCACCTACGAGCAGTACTTC
CASMRTGITYEQYF
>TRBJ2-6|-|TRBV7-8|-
TGTGCCAGCAGCCCTTCCAACGTCCTGACTTTC
CASSPSNVLTF
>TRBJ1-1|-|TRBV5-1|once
TGCGCCAGCAGCTTGGCTGCGAACACTGAAGCTTTCTTT
CASSLAANTEAFF
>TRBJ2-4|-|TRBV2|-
TGTGCCAGCAGCCGGGACACTTCAAACATTCAGTACTTC
CASSRDTSNIQYF
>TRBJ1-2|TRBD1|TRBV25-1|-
TGTGCCAGCAGTCCCGGGACAGTTGGCTACACCTTC
CASSPGTVGYTF
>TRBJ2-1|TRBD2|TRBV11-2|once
TGTGCCAGCAGCTCGCCGACTAGCGGGATCCCCAATGAGCAGTTCTTC
CASSSPTSGIPNEQFF
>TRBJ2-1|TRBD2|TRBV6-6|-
TGTGCCAGCAGTTATTTGGCTAGCGGGAACTATGAGCAGTTCTTC
CASSYLASGNYEQFF
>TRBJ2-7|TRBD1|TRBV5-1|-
TGCGCCAGCAGCTTGGGGACAGGGTCGTGGTACGAGCAGTACTTC
CASSLGTGSWYEQYF
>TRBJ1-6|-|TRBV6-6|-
TGTGCCAGCCTGGACGGGTCCTATAATTCACCCCTCCACTTT
CASLDGSYNSPLHF
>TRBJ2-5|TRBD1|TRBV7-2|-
TGTGCCAGCAGCTCAGGGGGACACGGGCAAGAGACCCAGTACTTC
CASSSGGHGQETQYF
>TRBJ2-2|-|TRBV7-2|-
TGTGCCAGCAGCTTAATGCGGCTAGGTAACGGGGAGCTGTTTTTT
CASSLMRLGNGELFF
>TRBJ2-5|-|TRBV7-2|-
TGTGCCAGCAGCTTAGTCGGCCGCGGGACCCAGTACTTC
CASSLVGRGTQYF
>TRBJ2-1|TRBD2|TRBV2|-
TGTGCCAGCAGTGTACAGCGGGGGACGGTTGAGCAGTTCTTC
CASSVQRGTVEQFF
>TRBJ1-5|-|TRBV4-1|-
TGCGCCAGCAGCTCTCAGGGGCTCAATCAGCCCCAGCATTTT
CASSSQGLNQPQHF
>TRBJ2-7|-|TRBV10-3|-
TGTGCCATCAGTGAGTCCTTGGCAGGCCGAATGAACGAGCAGTACTTC
CAISESLAGRMNEQYF
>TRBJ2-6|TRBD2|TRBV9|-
TGTGCCAGCAGCGCCGCTAGCGGTACAAGGGCCAACGTCCTGACTTTC
CASSAASGTRANVLTF
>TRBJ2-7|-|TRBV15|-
TGTGCCACCAGCAGAGATGCAACCGGCTACGAGCAGTACTTC
CATSRDATGYEQYF
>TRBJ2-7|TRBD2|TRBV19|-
TGTGCCAGTAGTCCCGGGACTAGCGCAATCTACGAGCAGTACTTC
CASSPGTSAIYEQYF
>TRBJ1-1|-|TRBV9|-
TGTGCCAGCAGCGTACGGACGGAAGAGACTGAAGCTTTCTTT
CASSVRTEETEAFF
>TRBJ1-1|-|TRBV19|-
TGTGCCAGTAGTATAGTTCGAGGCACTGAAGCTTTCTTT
CASSIVRGTEAFF
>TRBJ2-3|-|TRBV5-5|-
TGTGCCAGCAGCCTCCCTAGCACAGATACGCAGTATTTT
CASSLPSTDTQYF
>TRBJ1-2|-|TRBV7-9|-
TGTGCCAGCAGCTTAGGAGACACCTCCGGGGGTGGCTACACCTTC
CASSLGDTSGGGYTF
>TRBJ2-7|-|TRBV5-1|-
TGCGCCAGCAGCTTCTCTTCGCCCACCTACGAGCAGTACTTC
CASSFSSPTYEQYF
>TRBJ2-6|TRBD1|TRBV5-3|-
TGTGCCAGAAGCTTAGGACAGGGGATCTCTGGGGCCAACGTCCTGACTTTC
CARSLGQGISGANVLTF
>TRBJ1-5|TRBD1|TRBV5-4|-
TGTGCCAGCAGCCCGGACAGGGCCGCCCGGCCCCAGCATTTT
CASSPDRAARPQHF
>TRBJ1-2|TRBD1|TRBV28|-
TGTGCCAGCAGTTCGGGACAGGGCTGGTATGGCTACACCTTC
CASSSGQGWYGYTF
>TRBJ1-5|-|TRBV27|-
TGTGCCAGCAAAATGGACAGCACCAATCAGCCCCAGCATTTT
CASKMDSTNQPQHF
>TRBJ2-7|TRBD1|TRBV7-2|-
TGTGCCAGCAGCTTTAGGGACAGTTCCTACGAGCAGTACTTC
CASSFRDSSYEQYF
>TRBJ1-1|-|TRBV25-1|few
TGTGCCAGCAGGCGGACAATGAACACTGAAGCTTTCTTT
CASRRTMNTEAFF
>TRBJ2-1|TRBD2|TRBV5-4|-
TGTGCCAGCAGCTTGGGACTAGCGGGAAACAATGAGCAGTTCTTC
CASSLGLAGNNEQFF
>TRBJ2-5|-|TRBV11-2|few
TGTGCCAGCAGCTTAGACCCCGGGGGGACCCAGTACTTC
CASSLDPGGTQYF
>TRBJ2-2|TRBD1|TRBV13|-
TGTGCCAGCAGCTCCACCTGGACAGGGACGGTGGGCGGGGAGCTGTTTTTT
CASSSTWTGTVGGELFF
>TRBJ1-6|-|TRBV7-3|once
TGTGCCAGCAGCTTAAGAGGGGGGGATTCACCCCTCCACTTT
CASSLRGGDSPLHF
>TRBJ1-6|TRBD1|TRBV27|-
TGTGCCAGCAGTTCGGACAGGTTGAGCTCCTATAATTCACCCCTCCACTTT
CASSSDRLSSYNSPLHF
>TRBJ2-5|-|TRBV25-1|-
TGTGCCAGCAGTGAAGACCTCAAGGCAGGCGAGACCCAGTACTTC
CASSEDLKAGETQYF
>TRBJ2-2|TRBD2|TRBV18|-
TGTGCCAGCTCACCACCGGCGGGGGGGAGTCCGAACACCGGGGAGCTGTTTTTT
CASSPPAGGSPNTGELFF
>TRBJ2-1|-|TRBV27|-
TGTGCCAGCAGTTTCCTGGACAGGGAGGGCAATGAGCAGTTCTTC
CASSFLDREGNEQFF
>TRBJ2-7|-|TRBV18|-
TGTGCCAGCTCACCACCTGGACAGAGCTACGAGCAGTACTTC
CASSPPGQSYEQYF